The subject of this entry is one T cell receptor beta chain. This specimen comes from a study of blood T cell repertoires in COVID-19. Whole-study context: The United States, Italy and Spain were the sources of the acute and convalescent COVID-19 samples.

In the authors' workflow: Estimation of nucleated cell counts was performed using reference gene primer amplification. Libraries were prepared by immunoSEQ multiplex PCR; TCRdb keeps only in-frame clonotypes and omits some of them. V and J calls and clone size are given by that table; D and trimming were obtained from the DNA. The sample carries about 160,000 clones, nearly 80% recorded once. The CDR3 totals 15 residues. Trimming stripped 2 bases from V and 1 base from J, with 11 bases between. Germline V lookup: CDR1 KGHSH, CDR2 LQKENI. The rearrangement joins TRBV18 to TRBJ1-2; D uncertain. The TCR originated in a woman older than 75 with acute or convalescent COVID-19. The sequencing sample was made of peripheral blood. CDR3 in DNA: TGTGCCAGCTCACCAAGCGGACGAAATAACTATGGCTACACCTTC. Its translation: CASSPSGRNNYGYTF.